The 13 T cell receptor beta chains below come from one sample, sequenced in a study of early T cells in non-severe SARS-CoV-2 infection. MiXCR was run by TCRdb on the 5' RACE reads, yielding one entry per CDR3 protein. The repertoire holds more than 70,000 distinct CDR3 sequences, with around 10% as singletons. The source was whole blood, collected at baseline. These receptors all stem from an adult who was a healthcare worker with PCR-confirmed SARS-CoV-2 infection or an uninfected control (not recorded which).

V usage is TRBV7-3 and J usage is TRBJ2-2; D possibly corresponds to TRBD1 (5 bases). The CDR3 is 15 amino acids. Trimming shortened V by 5 bases and J by 1 base, and 11 bases separated the two germline ends. Germline V gene data show CDR1 as SGHTA and CDR2 as FQGTGA. The CDR3 bases are TGTGCCAGCAGCCCAGGGCACCTGAACACCGGGGAGCTGTTTTTT. The encoded protein is CASSPGHLNTGELFF. Combining the CDR3 with reference TRBV7-3 and TRBJ2-2 gives the whole variable domain GAGVSQTPSNKVTEKGKYVELRCDPISGHTALYWYRQSLGQGPEFLIYFQGTGAADDSGLPNDRFFAVRPEGSVSTLKIQRTERGDSAVYLCASSPGHLNTGELFFGEGSRLTVL.

This clonotype was seen repeatedly, ten times or more. The chain has TRBV2 and TRBJ2-6; 10 bases line up with TRBD1. The junction had 6 bases not matched to a gene; V was cut back by 8 bases and J by 2 bases. Germline assignment: CDR1 SNHLY and CDR2 FYNNEI. The CDR3 sequence is 16 residues long. The CDR3 sequence is CASGRDRGAGANVLTF. The CDR3 DNA is TGTGCCAGCGGCCGGGACAGGGGAGCTGGGGCCAACGTCCTGACTTTC.

This chain joins TRBV20-1 and TRBJ2-3; 10 bases match TRBD1. The CDR3 consists of 14 residues. J lost 9 bases, V lost 2 bases, and 8 bases had no gene match. Per germline, CDR1 DFQATT and CDR2 SNEGSKA (reference sequence). This chain's CDR3 is CSARRGQGDETQYF. CDR3 coding DNA: TGCAGTGCTAGACGTGGACAGGGGGATGAGACGCAGTATTTT.

This clonotype was counted at least ten times. V gene TRBV7-3 combines with J gene TRBJ1-1, with 8 bases fitting TRBD1. V lost 5 bases to trimming and J lost 4 bases; unmatched junction nucleotides: 9. This CDR3 comprises 15 residues. Germline V lookup: CDR1 SGHTA, CDR2 FQGTGA. The CDR3 region has the DNA TGTGCCAGCAGCCAGGCAGGGGGCTTCGGCACTGAAGCTTTCTTT. It is translated as CASSQAGGFGTEAFF. Supplemented by reference TRBV7-3 and TRBJ1-1, the full variable domain reads GAGVSQTPSNKVTEKGKYVELRCDPISGHTALYWYRQSLGQGPEFLIYFQGTGAADDSGLPNDRFFAVRPEGSVSTLKIQRTERGDSAVYLCASSQAGGFGTEAFFGQGTRLTVV.

This clonotype was seen at least ten times. The V gene is TRBV15, the J gene TRBJ2-3, with D unclear. CDR1 and CDR2 from the germline V gene are LNHNV and YYDKDF (reference sequence). Trimming shortened V by 10 bases and J by 2 bases, and 10 bases separated the two germline ends. The CDR3 is 12 residues long. For the CDR3, the DNA is TGTGCCATAAGAAAGGCCACAGATACGCAGTATTTT. Residues: CAIRKATDTQYF. The full variable domain, in which reference TRBV15 and TRBJ2-3 provide the parts outside the CDR3, is DAMVIQNPRYQVTQFGKPVTLSCSQTLNHNVMYWYQQKSSQAPKLLFHYYDKDFNNEADTPDNFQSRRPNTSFCFLDIRSPGLGDTAMYLCAIRKATDTQYFGPGTRLTVL.

V usage is TRBV6-5 and J usage is TRBJ2-7; no reliable D call. CDR1 MNHEY and CDR2 SVGAGI come from the germline V gene. The CDR3 extends over 15 amino acids. Trimming pared 1 base from V and 2 bases from J, leaving 12 bases between. The CDR3 nucleotides read TGTGCCAGCAGTTACTTAGGTGCCGAAGCCTACGAGCAGTACTTC. Amino acids: CASSYLGAEAYEQYF.

This clonotype was seen a handful of times. CDR3 sequence: CSAKPLTGANEQYF. CDR3 coding DNA: TGCAGTGCAAAGCCATTGACAGGGGCCAACGAGCAGTACTTC. V and J are TRBV20-1 and TRBJ2-7, with 8 bases fitting TRBD1. V lost 6 bases to trimming and J lost 5 bases; unmatched junction nucleotides: 12. The germline V gene has CDR1 DFQATT and CDR2 SNEGSKA (reference sequence). CDR3 length equals 14 residues.

This clonotype was counted a few times. This chain links TRBV5-6 with TRBJ1-1; D remains ambiguous. CDR3 length: 14 amino acids. V was pared by 2 bases and J by 1 base, with 9 bases between. CDR1 is SGHDT and CDR2 is YYEEEE in the germline V gene. CDR3 sequence reads: CASSFGWANTEAFF. The CDR3 DNA is TGTGCCAGCAGCTTCGGATGGGCGAACACTGAAGCTTTCTTT.

The V call is TRBV6-5, the J call TRBJ1-6; D ambiguous. The CDR3 has 12 amino acids. Germline CDR1 reads MNHEY; CDR2 reads SVGAGI. Trimming cost V 6 bases and J 4 bases, with 4 bases left between them. The CDR3 region has the DNA TGTGCCAGCAGGCCGTATAATTCACCCCTCCACTTT. This translates into CASRPYNSPLHF.

This clonotype was counted ten times or more. The CDR3 DNA follows: TGTGCCAGCAGTCAAAGCGGACCTAGCGGGGCTGAGCAGTTCTTC. Translated, it gives CASSQSGPSGAEQFF. The chain links TRBV7-2 to TRBJ2-1; TRBD2 agrees at 9 bases. Per germline, CDR1 SGHTA and CDR2 FQGNSA. The CDR3 is 15 residues long. V lost 6 bases and J lost 9; bases outside the gene matches: 12.

This chain connects TRBV28 to TRBJ2-1, with D possibly TRBD1 on 6 matching bases. Germline CDR1 MDHEN, CDR2 SYDVKM. This CDR3 contains 14 residues. Trimming cost V 8 bases and J 5 bases, with 16 bases left between them. CDR3 bases: TGTGCCAGCCGTGGGACACCAGAACACAATGAGCAGTTCTTC. Protein sequence: CASRGTPEHNEQFF.

The chain is built from TRBV2 and TRBJ1-2; D unclear. Germline lookup yields CDR1 SNHLY and CDR2 FYNNEI. V was trimmed by 6 bases and J by 1 base, leaving 15 bases between them. The CDR3 is made up of 15 amino acids. The CDR3 region has the DNA TGTGCCAGCAGCGAGACAAACGCAGATAACTATGGCTACACCTTC. It codes for CASSETNADNYGYTF.

The V and J genes are TRBV29-1 and TRBJ1-1, with 7 nucleotides matching TRBD1. The length of the CDR3 is 14 residues. Germline trimming cut 3 bases from V and 6 bases from J; bases unmatched to any gene: 10. Germline assignment: CDR1 SQVTM and CDR2 ANQGSEA. The CDR3 bases are TGCAGCGTTGAGCCCGACAGGGAAGGCCCTGAAGCTTTCTTT. Amino acids: CSVEPDREGPEAFF.